One and the same sample provided the 23 T cell receptor beta chains below, sequenced in a study of T-cell memory formation after mild COVID-19. TCRdb recomputed calls from the 5' RACE reads with MiXCR, one row per CDR3 protein. The data hold roughly 150,000 distinct CDR3 sequences, with 10% to 15% observed a single time. Sequenced material: PBMCs or a T cell subset sorted from them (not recorded which). These receptors all come from a man younger than 35 who had mild COVID-19 (a few samples of this study predate the infection). Cell type and time point are not known.

This clonotype was counted a few times. The V call is TRBV11-2, the J call TRBJ1-5, with a weak D call TRBD1 (5 bases). V dropped 0 bases and J dropped 7 bases, with 13 bases sitting between them. Germline V gene data show CDR1 as SGHAT and CDR2 as FQNNGV. This CDR3 is 15 amino acids long. CDR3 DNA sequence: TGTGCCAGCAGCTTAGACCCCCGAAGGGGCCAGCCCCAGCATTTT. Translated: CASSLDPRRGQPQHF.

V gene TRBV5-1 combines with J gene TRBJ2-2, with 12 nucleotides matching TRBD1. The CDR3 totals 18 residues. CDR1 is SGHRS, CDR2 YFSETQ, per germline. Trimming cost V 0 bases and J 4 bases; bases outside gene matches: 7. For the CDR3, the DNA is TGCGCCAGCAGCTTGGGCCCTTCGGGACAGGGGGCCACCGGGGAGCTGTTTTTT. Amino acid sequence: CASSLGPSGQGATGELFF. Full variable domain (outside the CDR3, taken from reference TRBV5-1 and TRBJ2-2): KAGVTQTPRYLIKTRGQQVTLSCSPISGHRSVSWYQQTPGQGLQFLFEYFSETQRNKGNFPGRFSGRQFSNSRSEMNVSTLELGDSALYLCASSLGPSGQGATGELFFGEGSRLTVL.

V gene TRBV20-1 combines with J gene TRBJ1-1; D perhaps matches TRBD1 (6 bases). Germline V CDR1 and CDR2: DFQATT, SNEGSKA (reference sequence). This CDR3 is 10 amino acids long. Written as DNA, the CDR3 is TGCAGGACCAGACAGGACGGAGCTTTCTTT. Translating gives CRTRQDGAFF.

This rearrangement joins TRBV21-1 to TRBJ2-7; the DNA was not compared with TRBD1, the D call given in the table. TRBV21-1 is a pseudogene. The CDR3 spans 16 residues. DNA of the CDR3: TGTGCCAGCAGCAAAGCGGGCAGGGGGCCGTCCTACGAGCAGTACGTC. Translation gives CASSKAGRGPSYEQYV.

This clonotype showed up just a few times. CDR3 loop: CASRGSLRGGKNEQYV. The DNA for the CDR3 is TGTGCCAGCAGGGGATCCCTCCGGGGGGGAAAAAACGAGCAGTACGTC. The rearrangement joins TRBV2 to TRBJ2-7; 8 positions agree with TRBD2. CDR3 length: 16 amino acids. V shed 6 bases and J 5 bases; nucleotides not matched to a gene: 15. Germline V gene data show CDR1 as SNHLY and CDR2 as FYNNEI.

This clonotype was seen more than once but under ten times. The rearrangement joins TRBV20-1 to TRBJ2-7, with a weak D call TRBD2 (6 bases). The CDR3 length is 12 residues. Trimming removed 6 bases at V and 3 bases at J, with 12 bases between. Germline V gives CDR1 DFQATT, CDR2 SNEGSKA (reference sequence). The CDR3 loop is CSARGDFYEQYV. The CDR3 DNA is TGCAGTGCCCGCGGGGATTTCTACGAGCAGTACGTC.

The sample holds a few counts of this clonotype. The gene calls are TRBV20-1 and TRBJ2-7; tentatively, D is TRBD1 (6 bases). CDR1 is DFQATT, CDR2 SNEGSKA, per germline (reference sequence). Between the trimmed V and J ends, which lost 1 base and 3 bases, there was a span of 10 bases. The CDR3 has 13 residues. DNA of the CDR3: TGCAGTGCTAGAGTTACAGGGTTCTACGAGCAGTACTTC. Protein sequence: CSARVTGFYEQYF.

This clonotype appeared a few times. The chain recombines TRBV6-2 or TRBV6-3 with TRBJ1-1; D is uncertain. This CDR3 contains 14 residues. V was shortened by 2 bases and J by 5 bases, with 12 bases between the two germline ends. Germline V gives CDR1 MNHEY, CDR2 SVGEGT. The CDR3 coding sequence is TGTGCCAGCAGTTACGGCAGGCTCGGGACTGAAGCTTTCTTT. Residues: CASSYGRLGTEAFF.

This clonotype was observed at least ten times. The chain combines TRBV5-1 with TRBJ2-1, with 8 bases lining up with TRBD1. Germline lookup yields CDR1 SGHRS and CDR2 YFSETQ. CDR3 length equals 13 residues. V lost 2 bases, J lost 8 bases, and 3 bases stayed unmatched. As DNA, the CDR3 is TGCGCCAGCAGCTTCAGGGGGCTCGATGAGCAGTTCTTC. Residues: CASSFRGLDEQFF. The full variable domain, in which reference TRBV5-1 and TRBJ2-1 provide the parts outside the CDR3, is KAGVTQTPRYLIKTRGQQVTLSCSPISGHRSVSWYQQTPGQGLQFLFEYFSETQRNKGNFPGRFSGRQFSNSRSEMNVSTLELGDSALYLCASSFRGLDEQFFGPGTRLTVL.

The J gene is TRBJ1-1, the V gene TRBV12-5; TRBD1 is a possible D gene (6 bases). The V gene lost 7 bases and the J gene lost 11 bases, with 29 bases spanning the gap. The CDR3 covers 16 residues. Germline V gene data show CDR1 as LGHNT and CDR2 as FRNRAP. Here the CDR3 reads CASVIPPGGAGEEAFF. CDR3 DNA sequence: TGTGCTAGTGTTATACCACCCGGAGGGGCAGGGGAGGAGGCTTTCTTT.

This clonotype was seen many times. The chain employs TRBV28 and TRBJ2-1; 7 nucleotides agree with TRBD2. The CDR3 is 13 residues long. Germline CDR1 and CDR2: MDHEN and SYDVKM. The J segment lost 9 bases and the V segment lost 6 bases, leaving 8 bases of the junction unmatched. The CDR3: CASSGLGRSEQFF. CDR3 nucleotide sequence: TGTGCCAGCAGCGGACTAGGGCGCAGTGAGCAGTTCTTC.

This clonotype was seen at least ten times. The rearrangement uses TRBV7-2 and TRBJ2-3; D gene uncertain. The length of the CDR3 is 13 residues. The V end lost 2 bases, the J end lost 5 bases, and 8 bases lay between the germline ends. Germline CDR1 is SGHTA and CDR2 is FQGNSA. CDR3 DNA: TGTGCCAGCAGCTTAAGTCCCCGAGATACGCAGTATTTT. Amino acids: CASSLSPRDTQYF.

The chain has TRBV4-3 and TRBJ2-7; D is tentatively TRBD1 or TRBD2 (6 bases each). Trimming pared 5 bases from V and 5 bases from J, leaving 13 bases between. Germline values: CDR1 LGHNA, CDR2 YSLEER. The length of the CDR3 is 13 residues. CDR3 sequence reads: CASSELGGNEQYF. The CDR3 DNA follows: TGCGCCAGCAGCGAGCTCGGGGGCAACGAGCAGTACTTC.

The V gene is TRBV12-5, the J gene TRBJ1-1, with no clear D. The CDR3 has 15 residues. The germline CDR1 and CDR2 sequences are LGHNT and FRNRAP. V lost 7 bases to trimming and J lost 5 bases, with 20 bases between them. The CDR3 DNA reads as TGTGCTAGTGATGTTGGGGATTTTGGAGTAACTGAAGCTTTCTTT. Its translation: CASDVGDFGVTEAFF.

This rearrangement joins TRBV29-1 to TRBJ2-1, with a tentative D call TRBD1 (6 bases). The germline V gene has CDR1 SQVTM and CDR2 ANQGSEA. The CDR3 is 13 amino acids. The V end lost 6 bases, the J end lost 7 bases, and 16 bases lay between the germline ends. CDR3 DNA: TGCAGCGTGGGATGGGGGCACCCAAATGAGCAGTTCTTC. The encoded protein is CSVGWGHPNEQFF.

This clonotype was detected ten times or more. V is TRBV4-2 and J is TRBJ2-7; TRBD1 agrees at 10 bases. Trimming took 4 bases from V and 4 from J; bases not matched to a gene: 7. Germline V lookup: CDR1 LGHNA, CDR2 YNFKEQ. The CDR3 has 15 residues. The CDR3 loop is CASSRSRQGAYEQYV. The CDR3 bases are TGTGCCAGCAGCCGATCCCGACAGGGGGCTTACGAGCAGTACGTC.

This clonotype showed up just a few times. V usage is TRBV11-1 and J usage is TRBJ2-7; D ambiguous. The V gene lost 2 bases and the J gene lost 0 bases, with 11 bases spanning the gap. Germline loops: CDR1 SGHAT, CDR2 FQDESV (reference sequence). The CDR3 consists of 15 residues. CDR3 in amino acids: CASSLSGGSSYEQYV. CDR3 nucleotides: TGTGCCAGCAGCTTAAGTGGCGGCAGCTCCTACGAGCAGTACGTC.

This clonotype was detected only a few times. The CDR3 coding sequence is TGTGCCAGCAGCCCGCCGGGCTCCGGTGGGCATGGCTACACCTTC. Translating it yields CASSPPGSGGHGYTF. The rearrangement joins TRBV7-2 to TRBJ1-2; D remains ambiguous. V lost 5 bases, J lost 6 bases, and 19 bases lay in between. Germline V gives CDR1 SGHTA, CDR2 FQGNSA. This CDR3 spans 15 amino acids.

The gene calls are TRBV12-3 or TRBV12-4 and TRBJ1-5; D call uncertain. V was clipped by 8 bases and J by 2 bases, with 16 bases between them. This CDR3 spans 15 amino acids. CDR3 nucleotide sequence: TGTGCCAGCGGACCGACGATGAGAGGCAATCAGCCCCAGCATTTT. This translates into CASGPTMRGNQPQHF.

This clonotype was recorded a few times. The DNA for the CDR3 is TGCAGTGCTAGATCGGGGGCTAACTATGGCTACACCTTC. Its protein is CSARSGANYGYTF. V usage is TRBV20-1 and J usage is TRBJ1-2, with a weak D call TRBD1 (5 bases). CDR1 is DFQATT and CDR2 is SNEGSKA in the germline V gene (reference sequence). The CDR3 totals 13 residues. V was trimmed by 2 bases and J by 0 bases, leaving 7 bases between them.

The chain couples TRBV7-9 to TRBJ2-5; D is uncertain. V lost 2 bases, J lost 6 bases, and 7 bases lay in between. The CDR3 has 12 residues. Germline V gives CDR1 SEHNR, CDR2 FQNEAQ (reference sequence). CDR3 DNA: TGTGCCAGCAGCTTACGGCCCCAGACCCAGTACTTC. Its protein is CASSLRPQTQYF.

CDR3 amino acids: CASSGPGFGITEAFF. Written as DNA, the CDR3 is TGTGCCAGCAGTGGTCCGGGCTTCGGGATCACTGAAGCTTTCTTT. The chain links TRBV6-2 or TRBV6-3 to TRBJ1-1; D gene uncertain. The CDR3 sequence is 15 residues long. V was clipped by 5 bases and J by 4 bases, with 17 bases between them. Per germline, CDR1 MNHEY and CDR2 SVGEGT.

This clonotype was counted between two and nine times. This chain uses TRBV20-1 with TRBJ2-5; tentatively, D is TRBD2 (5 bases). The V end was cut by 3 bases, the J end by 1 base, with 12 bases between. CDR1 and CDR2 (germline): DFQATT, SNEGSKA (reference sequence). The CDR3 loop spans 14 amino acids. Written as DNA, the CDR3 is TGCAGTGCTAGGGAAGGGAGTTCCCAAGAGACCCAGTACTTC. Translating it yields CSAREGSSQETQYF.